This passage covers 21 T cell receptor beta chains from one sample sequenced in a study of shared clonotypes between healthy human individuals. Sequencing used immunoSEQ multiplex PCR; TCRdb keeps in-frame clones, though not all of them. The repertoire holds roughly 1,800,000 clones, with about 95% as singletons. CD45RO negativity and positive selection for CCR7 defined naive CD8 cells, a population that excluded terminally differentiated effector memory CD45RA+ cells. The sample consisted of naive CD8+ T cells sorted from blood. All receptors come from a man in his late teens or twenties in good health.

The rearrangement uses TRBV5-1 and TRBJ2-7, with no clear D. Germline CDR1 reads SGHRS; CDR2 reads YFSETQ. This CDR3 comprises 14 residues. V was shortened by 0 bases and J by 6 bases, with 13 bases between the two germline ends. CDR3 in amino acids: CASSLGPGNREQYF. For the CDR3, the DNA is TGCGCCAGCAGCTTGGGCCCCGGCAACCGCGAGCAGTACTTC.

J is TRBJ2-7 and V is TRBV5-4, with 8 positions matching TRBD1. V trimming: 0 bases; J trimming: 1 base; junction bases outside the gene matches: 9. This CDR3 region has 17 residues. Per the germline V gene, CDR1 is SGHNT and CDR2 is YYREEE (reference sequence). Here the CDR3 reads CASSLGIDRGRSYEQYF. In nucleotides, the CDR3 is TGTGCCAGCAGCTTGGGGATCGACAGGGGAAGGTCCTACGAGCAGTACTTC.

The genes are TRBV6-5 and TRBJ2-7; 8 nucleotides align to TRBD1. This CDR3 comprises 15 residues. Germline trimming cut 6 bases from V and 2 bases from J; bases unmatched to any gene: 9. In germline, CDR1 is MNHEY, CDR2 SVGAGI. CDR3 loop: CASRPRDRPPYEQYF. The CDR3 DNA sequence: TGTGCCAGCAGGCCCCGGGACAGGCCCCCCTACGAGCAGTACTTC.

The CDR3 protein is CASSLSSGDRFQPQHF. The CDR3 DNA reads TGTGCCAGCAGTTTAAGCTCCGGGGACAGGTTTCAGCCCCAGCATTTT. J is TRBJ1-5 and V is TRBV7-9; 8 bases agree with TRBD1. V lost 6 bases to trimming and J lost 6 bases; unmatched junction nucleotides: 13. The CDR3 spans 16 residues. CDR1 and CDR2 (germline): SEHNR, FQNEAQ (reference sequence).

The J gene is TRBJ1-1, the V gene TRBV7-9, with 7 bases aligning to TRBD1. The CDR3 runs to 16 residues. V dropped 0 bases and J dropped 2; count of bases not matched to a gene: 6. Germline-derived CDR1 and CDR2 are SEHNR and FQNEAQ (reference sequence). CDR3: CASSLASGQPNTEAFF. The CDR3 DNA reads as TGTGCCAGCAGCTTAGCTTCGGGACAGCCCAACACTGAAGCTTTCTTT. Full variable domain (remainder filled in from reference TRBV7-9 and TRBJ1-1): DTGVSQNPRHKITKRGQNVTFRCDPISEHNRLYWYRQTLGQGPEFLTYFQNEAQLEKSRLLSDRFSAERPKGSFSTLEIQRTEQGDSAMYLCASSLASGQPNTEAFFGQGTRLTVV.

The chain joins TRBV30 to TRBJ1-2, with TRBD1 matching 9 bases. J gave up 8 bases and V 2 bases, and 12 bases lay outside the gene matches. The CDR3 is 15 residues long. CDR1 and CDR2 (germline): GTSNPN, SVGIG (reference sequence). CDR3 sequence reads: CAWSPPGQGRAGYTF. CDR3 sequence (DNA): TGTGCCTGGAGTCCCCCTGGACAGGGGAGGGCCGGCTACACCTTC.

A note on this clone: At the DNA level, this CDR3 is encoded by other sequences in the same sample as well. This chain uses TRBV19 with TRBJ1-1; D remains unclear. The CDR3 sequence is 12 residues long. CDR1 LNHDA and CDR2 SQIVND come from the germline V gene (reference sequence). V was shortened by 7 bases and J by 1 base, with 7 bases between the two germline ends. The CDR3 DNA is TGTGCCAGTAAGACGGGGAACACTGAAGCTTTCTTT. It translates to CASKTGNTEAFF.

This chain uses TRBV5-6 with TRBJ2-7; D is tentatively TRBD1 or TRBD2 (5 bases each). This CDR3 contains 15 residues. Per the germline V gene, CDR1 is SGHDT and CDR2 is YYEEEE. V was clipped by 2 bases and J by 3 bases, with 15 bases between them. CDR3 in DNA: TGTGCCAGCAGCTTTTCCGGGACCCCCCTCTACGAGCAGTACTTC. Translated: CASSFSGTPLYEQYF. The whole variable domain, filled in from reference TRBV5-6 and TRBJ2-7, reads DAGVTQSPTHLIKTRGQQVTLRCSPKSGHDTVSWYQQALGQGPQFIFQYYEEEERQRGNFPDRFSGHQFPNYSSELNVNALLLGDSALYLCASSFSGTPLYEQYFGPGTRLTVT.

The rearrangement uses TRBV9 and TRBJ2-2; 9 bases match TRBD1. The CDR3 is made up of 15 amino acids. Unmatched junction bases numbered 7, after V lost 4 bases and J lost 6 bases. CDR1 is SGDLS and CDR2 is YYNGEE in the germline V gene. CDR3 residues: CASSTGQGLSGELFF. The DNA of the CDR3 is TGTGCCAGCAGCACGGGACAGGGTCTATCCGGGGAGCTGTTTTTT.

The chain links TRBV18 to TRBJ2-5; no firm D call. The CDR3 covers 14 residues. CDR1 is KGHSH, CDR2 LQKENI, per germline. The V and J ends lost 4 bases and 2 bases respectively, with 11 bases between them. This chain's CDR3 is CASSLTSGQETQYF. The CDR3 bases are TGTGCCAGCTCACTTACCTCGGGTCAAGAGACCCAGTACTTC.

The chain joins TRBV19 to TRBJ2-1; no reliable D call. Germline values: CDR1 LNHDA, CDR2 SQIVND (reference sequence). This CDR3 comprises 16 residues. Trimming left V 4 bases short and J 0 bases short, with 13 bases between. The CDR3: CASSTEASYSYNEQFF. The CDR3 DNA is TGTGCCAGTAGTACAGAGGCCTCCTACTCCTACAATGAGCAGTTCTTC. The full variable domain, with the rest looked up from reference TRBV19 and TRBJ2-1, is DGGITQSPKYLFRKEGQNVTLSCEQNLNHDAMYWYRQDPGQGLRLIYYSQIVNDFQKGDIAEGYSVSREKKESFPLTVTSAQKNPTAFYLCASSTEASYSYNEQFFGPGTRLTVL.

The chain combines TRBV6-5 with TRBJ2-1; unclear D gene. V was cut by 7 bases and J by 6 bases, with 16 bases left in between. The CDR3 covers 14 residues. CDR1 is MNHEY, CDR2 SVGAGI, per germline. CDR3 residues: CASTPLTGINEQFF. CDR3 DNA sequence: TGTGCCAGCACCCCACTCACGGGTATCAATGAGCAGTTCTTC.

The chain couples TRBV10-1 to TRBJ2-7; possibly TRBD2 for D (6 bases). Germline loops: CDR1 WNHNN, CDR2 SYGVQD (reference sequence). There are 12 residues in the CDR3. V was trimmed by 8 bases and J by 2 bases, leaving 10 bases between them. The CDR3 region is CASGDSPYEQYF. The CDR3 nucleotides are TGCGCCAGCGGGGACTCTCCCTACGAGCAGTACTTC.

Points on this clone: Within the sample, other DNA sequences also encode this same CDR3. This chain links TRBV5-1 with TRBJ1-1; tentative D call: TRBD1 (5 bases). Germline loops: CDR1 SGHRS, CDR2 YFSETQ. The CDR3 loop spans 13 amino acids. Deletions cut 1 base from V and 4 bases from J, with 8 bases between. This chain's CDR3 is CASSLSRGTEAFF. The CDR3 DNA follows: TGCGCCAGCAGCTTGTCAAGGGGCACTGAAGCTTTCTTT.

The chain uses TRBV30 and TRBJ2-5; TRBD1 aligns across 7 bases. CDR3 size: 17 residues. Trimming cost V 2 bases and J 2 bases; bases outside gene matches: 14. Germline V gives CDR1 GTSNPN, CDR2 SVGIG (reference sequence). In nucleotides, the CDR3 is TGTGCCTGGAGTCTACTCGCTTTGGGACAGCGACAAGAGACCCAGTACTTC. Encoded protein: CAWSLLALGQRQETQYF.

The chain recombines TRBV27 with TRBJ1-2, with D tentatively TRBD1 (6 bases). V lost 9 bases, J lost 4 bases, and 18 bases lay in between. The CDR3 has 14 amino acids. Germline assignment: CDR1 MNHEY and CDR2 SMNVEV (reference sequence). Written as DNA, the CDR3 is TGTGCCAGGATAAATACGCGGGGGCGCTATGGCTACACCTTC. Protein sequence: CARINTRGRYGYTF.

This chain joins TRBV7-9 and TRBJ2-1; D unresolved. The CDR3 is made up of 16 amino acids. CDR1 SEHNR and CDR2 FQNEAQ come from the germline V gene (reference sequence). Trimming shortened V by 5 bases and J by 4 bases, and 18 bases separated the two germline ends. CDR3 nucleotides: TGTGCCAGCAGCGTCCAAACGGGCAAAAGTTACAATGAGCAGTTCTTC. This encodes CASSVQTGKSYNEQFF.

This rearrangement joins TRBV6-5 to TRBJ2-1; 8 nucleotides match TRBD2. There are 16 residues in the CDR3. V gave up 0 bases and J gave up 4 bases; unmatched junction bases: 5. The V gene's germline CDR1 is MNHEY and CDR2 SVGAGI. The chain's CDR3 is CASSYSTGGVYNEQFF. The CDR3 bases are TGTGCCAGCAGTTACTCGACGGGAGGGGTTTACAATGAGCAGTTCTTC.

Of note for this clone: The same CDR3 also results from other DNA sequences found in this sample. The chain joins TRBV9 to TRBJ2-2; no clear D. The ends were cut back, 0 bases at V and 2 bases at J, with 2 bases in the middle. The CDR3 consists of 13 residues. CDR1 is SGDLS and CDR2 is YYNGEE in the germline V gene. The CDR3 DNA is TGTGCCAGCAGCGTAGGAAACACCGGGGAGCTGTTTTTT. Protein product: CASSVGNTGELFF.

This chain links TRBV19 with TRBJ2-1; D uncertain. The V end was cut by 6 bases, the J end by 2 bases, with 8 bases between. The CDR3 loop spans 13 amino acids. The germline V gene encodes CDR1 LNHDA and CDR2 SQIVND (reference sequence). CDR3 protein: CASSPEAYNEQFF. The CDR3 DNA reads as TGTGCCAGTAGCCCCGAGGCCTACAATGAGCAGTTCTTC.

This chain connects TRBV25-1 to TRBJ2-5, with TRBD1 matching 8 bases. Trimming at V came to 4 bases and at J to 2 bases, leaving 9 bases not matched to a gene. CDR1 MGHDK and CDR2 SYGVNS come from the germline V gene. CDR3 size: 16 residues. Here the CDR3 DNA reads TGTGCCAGCAGTGGCTCTACAGGGGGAGGTCAAGAGACCCAGTACTTC. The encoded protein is CASSGSTGGGQETQYF. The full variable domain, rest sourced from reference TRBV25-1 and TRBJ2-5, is EADIYQTPRYLVIGTGKKITLECSQTMGHDKMYWYQQDPGMELHLIHYSYGVNSTEKGDLSSESTVSRIRTEHFPLTLESARPSHTSQYLCASSGSTGGGQETQYFGPGTRLLVL.